What follows describes a single T cell receptor beta chain. Its target is not known. Using immunoSEQ multiplex PCR, the repertoire was profiled, and TCRdb retains in-frame clones only, with some absent. The sample yields roughly 2 million clones, approximately 95% seen once. The data stem from a study of shared clonotypes between healthy human individuals. The overall study: Samples came from a couple of female and three male donors aged 18 to 49.

The germline gives CDR1 MNHNS, CDR2 SASEGT. The CDR3 loop spans 13 amino acids. V gave up 4 bases and J gave up 12 bases; unmatched junction bases: 10. Regarding the study as a whole: Against clonotypes common to all four donors, non-shared ones had lower generation probabilities.

Sequenced sample: naive CD4+ T cells sorted from blood. Subset: CD45RA+ positively selected. The source of this sequence is a man younger than 35 in good health. J is TRBJ2-3 and V is TRBV6-1, with 7 bases that match TRBD2. Written as DNA, the CDR3 is TGTGCCAGCAGTGTGAAAGGACTAGTGACCCAGTATTTT. As protein: CASSVKGLVTQYF.